This T cell receptor (beta chain) was identified in a study of blood T cell repertoires in COVID-19. Germline V gene sequence: CDR1 MRHNA, CDR2 SNTAGT. Trimming took off 4 bases at V and 0 bases at J, with 13 bases between the two ends. There are 16 residues in the CDR3. In the study's own analysis: How many nucleated cells were present was estimated from reference gene primer amplification. TCRdb keeps only in-frame clones here, not all; method: immunoSEQ multiplex PCR. From that table come the V and J calls and clone size; the DNA was used to work out D and trimming. The sample lists about 280,000 clones, around 87% occurring once.

The TCR sequence derives from a woman aged 25 to 39 who had recovered from COVID-19. The gene calls are TRBV6-4 and TRBJ2-1; D call uncertain. The sample was peripheral blood. The CDR3 region is CASSAVGRSSYNEQFF. The CDR3 nucleotides are TGTGCCAGCAGTGCCGTGGGCCGAAGCTCCTACAATGAGCAGTTCTTC.